This TCR beta chain is from a study of vaccination and CD4 T cells after COVID-19. The treatment was: roughly 11-day PBMC culture with coronavirus spike peptide pools or control peptides (ViraFEST assay). Cultured CD4+ T cell DNA underwent sequencing with the Oncomine TCR Beta short-read assay. TCRdb fed the PCR reads into MiXCR, producing one record per CDR3 protein. The table includes approximately 20,000 distinct CDR3 sequences, 55% detected once. This clonotype was seen more than once but under ten times. Its cognate antigen is unknown. The CDR3 is 14 amino acids. Looked up from germline, CDR1 is SGHAT and CDR2 is FQNNGV. V was cut by 4 bases and J by 7 bases, with 16 bases left in between.

The V call is TRBV11-2, the J call TRBJ1-2, with D tentatively TRBD1 (5 bases). The clonotype originates from a human donor who had recovered from COVID-19. The sequenced sample was CD4+ T cells from blood, cultured in vitro. The CDR3 nucleotides are TGTGCCAGCAGCTCGGGACCGCAGCGAAGTGGCTACACCTTC. This codes for CASSSGPQRSGYTF.